Sequencing of this TCR beta chain was carried out in a study of cytomegalovirus exposure and HLA in healthy donors. The PCR made use of 60 Vbeta and 13 Jbeta primers. Per the study methods: Later analysis identified tens of millions of unique TCR beta chains, about 10 million shared. TCRdb's table, derived via immunoSEQ multiplex PCR, lists solely in-frame clones and lacks some. V and J calls and clone size follow that table, whereas D and trimming were derived from the DNA. The sample comprises 95,000 to 110,000 clones, 9.5% to 13% of which are singletons, and over 4.5% rests with the top ten. Study observations and caveats: Across donors, most TCRs were seen rarely, yet some public ones were widespread. Later analysis demonstrated an association between a missense DCLRE1C variant and TCR beta V- and J-gene trimming. Three chains tied to CMV proved CMV antigen-specific in vitro.

Worth noting for this clone: Its matching antigen is unknown.

This CDR3 spans 12 amino acids. The ends were cut back, 5 bases at V and 8 bases at J, with 13 bases in the middle. The V gene's germline CDR1 is SQVTM and CDR2 ANQGSEA. The sequenced material came from PBMCs. This clonotype was obtained from a man in his forties or fifties in good health and CMV-seropositive. The V call is TRBV29-1, the J call TRBJ2-1; perhaps TRBD1 as D (6 bases). DNA of the CDR3: TGCAGCGTTTATACACAGGGTGATGAGCAGTTCTTC. Protein sequence: CSVYTQGDEQFF.